A selection of T cell receptor beta chains follows, all from one sample in a study of blood T cell repertoires in COVID-19. Measured with immunoSEQ multiplex PCR; TCRdb has only the in-frame clones, and not every one. The table has tens of thousands of clones, around 90% seen once. Sequencing was performed on peripheral blood. The origin of the receptors is an elderly woman in a cohort sampled during active or convalescent COVID-19. Each CDR3 is given with its conserved first and last residue. A D gene is named only where the DNA matches it firmly. Expanded clones get a size class; other rows say once, few or many, or leave the size out.

CDR3nt: TGTGCCAGCAGCTCTCGGGGGGCCTTACAGGTAAAGGCCTACAATGAGCAGTTCTTC
CDR3aa: CASSSRGALQVKAYNEQFF
j_gene: TRBJ2-1
d_gene: .
abundance: .
v_gene: TRBV5-4

CDR3nt: TGTGCCATCAGTCCCCGGGACTCCTTCGAAACCGGGGAGCTGTTTTTT
CDR3aa: CAISPRDSFETGELFF
j_gene: TRBJ2-2
d_gene: .
abundance: few
v_gene: TRBV10-3

CDR3nt: TGTGCCAGCAGTTTAGGGACAGATCTTGGCGAGACCCAGTACTTC
CDR3aa: CASSLGTDLGETQYF
j_gene: TRBJ2-5
d_gene: TRBD1
abundance: .
v_gene: TRBV6-5

CDR3nt: TGTGCCAGCAATTCAGGGACTAGACAGTTCTTC
CDR3aa: CASNSGTRQFF
j_gene: TRBJ2-1
d_gene: TRBD2
abundance: .
v_gene: TRBV6-5

CDR3nt: TGCGCCAGCAGCTTGGACTACTACGAGCAGTACTTC
CDR3aa: CASSLDYYEQYF
j_gene: TRBJ2-7
d_gene: .
abundance: .
v_gene: TRBV5-1

CDR3nt: TGTGCCAGCAGCGTAGCCGGGGTAGGGTCGCAGACTGAAGCTTTCTTT
CDR3aa: CASSVAGVGSQTEAFF
j_gene: TRBJ1-1
d_gene: .
abundance: .
v_gene: TRBV9

CDR3nt: TGTGCCAGTAGGGACAGGCGAGCTAACTATGGCTACACCTTC
CDR3aa: CASRDRRANYGYTF
j_gene: TRBJ1-2
d_gene: TRBD1
abundance: .
v_gene: TRBV19

CDR3nt: TGTGCCAGCAGCTCCGGGTTCTCCTATAATTCACCCCTCCACTTT
CDR3aa: CASSSGFSYNSPLHF
j_gene: TRBJ1-6
d_gene: .
abundance: .
v_gene: TRBV27

CDR3nt: TGTGCCAGCAGCGTAGGGACTAGCGGCACGCAGTATTTT
CDR3aa: CASSVGTSGTQYF
j_gene: TRBJ2-3
d_gene: TRBD2
abundance: .
v_gene: TRBV9

CDR3nt: TGTGCCAGCAGGATGGGGACAGGGAAGTTCTTC
CDR3aa: CASRMGTGKFF
j_gene: TRBJ2-1
d_gene: TRBD1
abundance: .
v_gene: TRBV12-3/TRBV12-4

CDR3nt: TGTGCCAGCAGTGAATTGGACAGATCGTCACCCCTCCACTTT
CDR3aa: CASSELDRSSPLHF
j_gene: TRBJ1-6
d_gene: .
abundance: .
v_gene: TRBV2

CDR3nt: TGTGCCAGCACCCTAAGTGGAGGGCGAGAGACCCAGTACTTC
CDR3aa: CASTLSGGRETQYF
j_gene: TRBJ2-5
d_gene: .
abundance: .
v_gene: TRBV11-2

CDR3nt: TGTGCCAGCAGCCTTGCCAGTCATAACACCTACAATGAGCAGTTCTTC
CDR3aa: CASSLASHNTYNEQFF
j_gene: TRBJ2-1
d_gene: .
abundance: .
v_gene: TRBV4-2

CDR3nt: TGTGCCAGCAGCCCGGGACAGGTCGCCTACGAGCAGTACTTC
CDR3aa: CASSPGQVAYEQYF
j_gene: TRBJ2-7
d_gene: TRBD1
abundance: .
v_gene: TRBV11-3

CDR3nt: TGTGCCAGCAGCTTAAGCTACTACGAGCAGTACTTC
CDR3aa: CASSLSYYEQYF
j_gene: TRBJ2-7
d_gene: .
abundance: few
v_gene: TRBV11-3

CDR3nt: TGTGCCAGCAGTTCTCAGGGGGCTTATTCACCCCTCCACTTT
CDR3aa: CASSSQGAYSPLHF
j_gene: TRBJ1-6
d_gene: TRBD1
abundance: .
v_gene: TRBV6-5

CDR3nt: TGTGCCAGCAGGAAGGGGGCAAGGGATACGCAGTATTTT
CDR3aa: CASRKGARDTQYF
j_gene: TRBJ2-3
d_gene: TRBD1
abundance: .
v_gene: TRBV11-2

CDR3nt: TGTGCCAGCTCCTGGGAGACAGGTCCAAAAGTCTACACCTTC
CDR3aa: CASSWETGPKVYTF
j_gene: TRBJ1-2
d_gene: .
abundance: .
v_gene: TRBV18

CDR3nt: TGTGCCAGCAGTTACTCGACAGTCCAGAATCAGCCCCAGCATTTT
CDR3aa: CASSYSTVQNQPQHF
j_gene: TRBJ1-5
d_gene: .
abundance: .
v_gene: TRBV6-6